This T cell receptor (beta chain) was found in a study of cytomegalovirus exposure and HLA in healthy donors (dated by TCRdb to about 2017). General notes on the study: According to a later analysis, the roughly 120 validation repertoires were produced on the same platform as the approximately 610 repertoires of the first cohort. The study combined high-throughput TCR immunosequencing, statistical association of individual TCRs with disease status, and machine learning to predict cytomegalovirus infection status. Besides the first cohort of roughly 660 subjects, a separate validation cohort made up of roughly 130 different subjects was used. The aim of the study was to test whether cataloging public T cell receptors could identify signatures of past pathogen exposure. What the work shows at the level of the full study, not this receptor alone: In both the original and validation cohorts, the classifier was reported to diagnose cytomegalovirus status with high specificity and sensitivity. It was suggested by the authors that the approach could potentially be generalized to other disease states and immunological phenotypes. The study gave a list of 150 to 200 TCR beta chains associated with cytomegalovirus. Most TCR sequences were observed very rarely across donors, whereas some public TCRs were present in many individuals. A later analysis found that TCRs clustered in the first cohort also tended to co-occur in the 130 or so validation repertoires, with approximately 93% of cluster scores above 0. All 130 or so repertoires were used to score co-occurrence in the validation cohort in a later analysis, because that analysis had no HLA typing for the cohort. In vitro tests confirmed that a few of the cytomegalovirus-associated TCR beta chains recognize cytomegalovirus antigens.

In the germline V gene (reference sequence), CDR1 corresponds to MNHEY and CDR2 to SMNVEV. Including the terminal cysteine and phenylalanine, the CDR3 comprises 11 residues. Only the CDR3 portion is preserved as DNA: 33 bases, with reading frame beginning at the first base. Cut back by 6 bases and 3 bases, the V and J ends lie 6 bases apart. The donors were included in the validation cohort of approximately 130 subjects, a group kept apart from the roughly 670-subject first cohort. Turning to this clone: What this receptor recognizes is not known. No much larger clonotype is one base removed from it; base qualities were not supplied.

Libraries came from the immunoSEQ multiplex PCR assay. As for the original processing: A statistical classification framework was developed to diagnose cytomegalovirus status using the catalog of TCR beta chain sequences. TCRdb retrieved this table from immuneACCESS and kept in-frame rearrangements only. Not all clones are present; in checked studies, unresolved V genes account for under half, and no reason is known for the remainder. D and trimming were read from the DNA, whereas the V and J calls and clone size are those reported in that table. Here the sample has around 69,000 clones; over 90% occur a single time. The biggest ten clones account for more than 4% of the sample.

The receptor was derived from a woman between 18 and 29 years old in good health and CMV-seropositive. Sequencing input: PBMCs. The V gene is TRBV27 and the J gene is TRBJ2-7; the D gene remains uncertain. The DNA reads as follows: TGTGCCAGCAGGGGCAGCTACGAGCAGTACTTC. Its coded protein is CASRGSYEQYF.